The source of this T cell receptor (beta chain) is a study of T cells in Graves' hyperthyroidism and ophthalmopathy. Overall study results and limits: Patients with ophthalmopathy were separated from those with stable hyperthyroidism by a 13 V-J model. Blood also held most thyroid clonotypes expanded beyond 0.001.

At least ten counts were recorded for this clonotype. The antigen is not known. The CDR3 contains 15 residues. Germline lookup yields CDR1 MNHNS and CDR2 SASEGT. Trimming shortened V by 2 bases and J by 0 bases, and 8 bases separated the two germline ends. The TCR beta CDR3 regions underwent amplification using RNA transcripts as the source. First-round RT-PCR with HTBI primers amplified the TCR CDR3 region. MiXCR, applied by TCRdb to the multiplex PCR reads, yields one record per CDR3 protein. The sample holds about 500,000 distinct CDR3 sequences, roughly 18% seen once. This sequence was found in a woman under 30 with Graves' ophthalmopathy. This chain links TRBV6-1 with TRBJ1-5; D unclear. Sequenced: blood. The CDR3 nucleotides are TGTGCCAGCAGTGAACCCCCAGTTAGCAATCAGCCCCAGCATTTT. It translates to CASSEPPVSNQPQHF.